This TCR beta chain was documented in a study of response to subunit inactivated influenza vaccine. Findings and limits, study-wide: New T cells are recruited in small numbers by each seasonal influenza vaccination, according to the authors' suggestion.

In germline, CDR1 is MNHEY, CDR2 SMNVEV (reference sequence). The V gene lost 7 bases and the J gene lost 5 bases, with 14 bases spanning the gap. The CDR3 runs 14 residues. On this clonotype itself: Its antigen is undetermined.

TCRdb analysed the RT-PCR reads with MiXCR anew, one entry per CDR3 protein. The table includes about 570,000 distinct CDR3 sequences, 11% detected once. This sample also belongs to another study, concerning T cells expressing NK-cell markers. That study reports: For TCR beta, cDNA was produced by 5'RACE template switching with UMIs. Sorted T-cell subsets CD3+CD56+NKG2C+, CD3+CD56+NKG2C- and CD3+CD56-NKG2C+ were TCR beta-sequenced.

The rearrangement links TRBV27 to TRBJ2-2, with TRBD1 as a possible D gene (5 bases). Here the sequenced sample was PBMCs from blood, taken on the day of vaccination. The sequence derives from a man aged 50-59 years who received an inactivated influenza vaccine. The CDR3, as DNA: TGTGCCAGCACCTTATTCTCAGGGACCGGGGAGCTGTTTTTT. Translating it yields CASTLFSGTGELFF.